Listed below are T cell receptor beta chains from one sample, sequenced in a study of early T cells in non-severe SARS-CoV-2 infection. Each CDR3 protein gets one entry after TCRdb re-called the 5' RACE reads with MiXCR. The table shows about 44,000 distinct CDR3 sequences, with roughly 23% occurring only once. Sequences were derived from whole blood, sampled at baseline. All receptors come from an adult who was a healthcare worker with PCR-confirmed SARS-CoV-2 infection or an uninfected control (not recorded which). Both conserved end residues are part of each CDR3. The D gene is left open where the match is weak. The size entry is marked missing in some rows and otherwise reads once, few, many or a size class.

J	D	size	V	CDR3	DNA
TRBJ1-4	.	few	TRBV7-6	CASSPDWGAGEKLFF	TGTGCCAGCAGCCCCGACTGGGGGGCGGGAGAAAAACTGTTTTTT
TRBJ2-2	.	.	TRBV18	CASSLTGTGELFF	TGTGCCAGCTCACTTACAGGCACCGGGGAGCTGTTTTTT
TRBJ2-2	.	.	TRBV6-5	CASSYSIGAAGELFF	TGTGCCAGCAGTTACTCGATTGGGGCCGCCGGGGAGCTGTTTTTT
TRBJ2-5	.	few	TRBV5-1	CASSLVGKETQYF	TGCGCCAGCAGCTTGGTTGGCAAAGAGACCCAGTACTTC
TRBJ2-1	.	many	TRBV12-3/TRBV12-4	CASSYRGPGWEQFF	TGTGCCAGCAGTTACCGGGGCCCGGGATGGGAGCAGTTCTTC
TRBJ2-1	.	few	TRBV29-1	CSVEESYEQFF	TGCAGCGTTGAAGAGTCTTACGAGCAGTTCTTC
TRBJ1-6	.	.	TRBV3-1	CASSLYSSDNSPLHF	TGTGCCAGCAGCCTCTACAGCTCTGATAATTCACCCCTCCACTTT
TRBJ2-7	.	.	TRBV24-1	CATSKDGRAYEQYF	TGTGCCACCAGTAAAGACGGGCGTGCCTACGAGCAGTACTTC
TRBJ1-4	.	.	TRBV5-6	CASSLYRAGANEKLFF	TGTGCCAGCAGCCTTTACAGGGCCGGCGCTAATGAAAAACTGTTTTTT
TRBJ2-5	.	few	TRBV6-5	CASSYSKPRGGRETQYF	TGTGCCAGCAGTTACTCGAAGCCCAGGGGTGGTCGTGAGACCCAGTACTTC
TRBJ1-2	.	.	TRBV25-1	CASSGGSAYGYTF	TGTGCCAGCAGTGGCGGGAGTGCCTATGGCTACACCTTC
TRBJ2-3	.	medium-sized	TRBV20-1	CSARAPGGGSDTQYF	TGCAGTGCTAGAGCCCCCGGTGGGGGGTCAGATACGCAGTATTTT
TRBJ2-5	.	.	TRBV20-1	CSVAETGGETQYF	TGCAGTGTTGCGGAAACTGGCGGGGAGACCCAGTACTTC
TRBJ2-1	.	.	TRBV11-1	CASSLVWGNEQFF	TGTGCCAGCAGCTTAGTATGGGGAAATGAGCAGTTCTTC
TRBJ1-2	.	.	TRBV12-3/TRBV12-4	CASSPSFYGYTF	TGTGCCAGCAGTCCCAGCTTCTATGGCTACACCTTC
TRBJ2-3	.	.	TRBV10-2	CASSPQTLDTQYF	TGCGCCAGCAGTCCACAAACACTGGATACGCAGTATTTT
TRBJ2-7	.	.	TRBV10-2	CASSDPAGPNSYEQYF	TGCGCCAGCAGTGACCCTGCGGGGCCAAACTCCTACGAGCAGTACTTC
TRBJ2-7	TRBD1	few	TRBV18	CASSPPLGTAYEQYF	TGTGCCAGCTCACCACCTTTGGGGACAGCATACGAGCAGTACTTC
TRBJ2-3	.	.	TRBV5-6	CASSYDVDTQYF	TGTGCCAGCAGCTACGACGTGGATACGCAGTATTTT
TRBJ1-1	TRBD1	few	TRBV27	CASSPRQGGEAFF	TGTGCCAGCAGTCCCCGACAGGGGGGTGAAGCTTTCTTT
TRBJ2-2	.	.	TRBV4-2	CASSQVLVVSGELFF	TGTGCCAGCAGCCAAGTATTGGTAGTCAGCGGGGAGCTGTTTTTT
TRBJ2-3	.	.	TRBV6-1	CASSETTPDTQYF	TGTGCCAGCAGTGAAACTACGCCAGATACGCAGTATTTT
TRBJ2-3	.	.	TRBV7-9	CASSPGGPKADTQYF	TGTGCCAGCAGCCCCGGCGGCCCTAAAGCAGATACGCAGTATTTT
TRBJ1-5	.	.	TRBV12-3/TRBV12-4	CASSNGGYNQPQHF	TGTGCCAGCAGCAACGGGGGGTACAATCAGCCCCAGCATTTT
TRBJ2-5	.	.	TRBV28	CASSPTGAQYF	TGTGCCAGCAGCCCCACCGGCGCCCAGTACTTC
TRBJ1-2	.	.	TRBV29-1	CSVATYGVIGYTF	TGCAGCGTTGCCACCTACGGGGTTATAGGCTACACCTTC
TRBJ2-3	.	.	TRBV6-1	CASKGQQRTDTQYF	TGTGCCAGCAAAGGACAGCAACGCACAGATACGCAGTATTTT
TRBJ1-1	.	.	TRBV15	CATSSPGALVPEAFF	TGTGCCACCAGCAGCCCAGGGGCGTTAGTTCCTGAAGCTTTCTTT
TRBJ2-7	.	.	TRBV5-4	CASSPPDSPSYEQYF	TGTGCCAGCAGCCCACCGGACTCTCCCTCCTACGAGCAGTACTTC
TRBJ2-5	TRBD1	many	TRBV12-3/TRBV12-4	CASSPRTGKETQYF	TGTGCCAGCAGTCCCCGGACAGGGAAAGAGACCCAGTACTTC
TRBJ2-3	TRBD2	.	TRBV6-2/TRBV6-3	CASRSSGGASTDTQYF	TGTGCCAGCAGATCTAGCGGGGGGGCCAGCACAGATACGCAGTATTTT
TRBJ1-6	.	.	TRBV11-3	CASSLDHNSPLHF	TGTGCCAGCAGCTTAGATCACAATTCACCCCTCCACTTT
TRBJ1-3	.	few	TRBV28	CASEASGSYSGNTIYF	TGTGCCAGCGAGGCGTCGGGGAGCTACTCTGGAAACACCATATATTTT
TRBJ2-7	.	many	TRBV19	CASGRTATYEQYF	TGTGCCAGTGGCCGGACTGCCACCTACGAGCAGTACTTC
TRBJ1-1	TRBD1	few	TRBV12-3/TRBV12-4	CASSPGGTGPNEAFF	TGTGCCAGCAGCCCGGGAGGGACAGGGCCCAATGAAGCTTTCTTT
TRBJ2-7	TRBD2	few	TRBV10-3	CAIRAGLADEQYF	TGTGCCATCCGTGCCGGTCTAGCGGACGAGCAGTACTTC
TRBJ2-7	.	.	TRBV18	CASSTSGPESYEQYF	TGTGCCAGCTCTACCTCCGGGCCGGAAAGTTACGAGCAGTACTTC
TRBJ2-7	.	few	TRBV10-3	CAISEVDSYEQYF	TGTGCCATCAGTGAGGTCGACAGCTACGAGCAGTACTTC
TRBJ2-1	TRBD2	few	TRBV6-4	CASSDSGGYNEQFF	TGTGCCAGCAGTGACAGCGGGGGCTACAATGAGCAGTTCTTC
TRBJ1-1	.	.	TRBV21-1	CASSKVGGFQNTEAFF	TGTGCCAGCAGCAAAGTAGGGGGGTTTCAGAACACTGAAGCTTTCTTT
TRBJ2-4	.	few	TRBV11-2	CASSIGTPLAKNIQYF	TGTGCCAGCAGCATCGGGACACCTTTAGCCAAAAACATTCAGTACTTC
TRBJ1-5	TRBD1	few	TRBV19	CASGTDREISQPQHF	TGTGCCAGTGGTACGGACAGGGAGATAAGTCAGCCCCAGCATTTT
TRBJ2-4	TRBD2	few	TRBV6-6	CASSKVAGVDLAKNIQYF	TGTGCCAGCAGTAAGGTAGCGGGGGTAGACTTAGCCAAAAACATTCAGTACTTC
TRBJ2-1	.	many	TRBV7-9	CASSSIKGLNNEQFF	TGTGCCAGCAGCTCCATAAAGGGACTGAACAATGAGCAGTTCTTC
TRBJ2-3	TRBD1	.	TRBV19	CASSPGQGVTDTQYF	TGTGCCAGTAGTCCCGGACAGGGGGTCACAGATACGCAGTATTTT